The sequence of this TCR beta chain was determined in a study of T cells in Graves' hyperthyroidism and ophthalmopathy. Germline-derived CDR1 and CDR2 are MGHDK and SYGVNS. V lost 3 bases, J lost 8 bases, and 9 bases stayed unmatched. The CDR3 contains 15 residues. The TCR beta CDR3 regions underwent amplification using RNA transcripts as the source. First-round RT-PCR of the TCR CDR3 relied on the HTBI primer set. TCRdb fed the multiplex PCR reads into MiXCR, producing one record per CDR3 protein. This sample has hundreds of thousands of distinct CDR3 sequences; 20% to 25% occur once, and the top ten carry about 34%.

The sequenced material came from blood. The receptor was derived from a young man with Graves' ophthalmopathy. This rearrangement joins TRBV25-1 to TRBJ1-4, with 7 nucleotides matching TRBD1. The CDR3, as DNA: TGTGCCAGCAGTGACGTCGGGACAGTCAGGGAAAAACTGTTTTTT. Translation gives CASSDVGTVREKLFF.